This is a list of T cell receptor beta chains from one sample in a study of cytomegalovirus exposure and HLA in healthy donors. This table comes from immunoSEQ multiplex PCR, and its TCRdb copy is limited to in-frame clones, with some not included. The profile shows tens of thousands of clones, about 71% of them singletons. The specimen sequenced was PBMCs. The receptors originated from a woman aged 40 to 55 in good health and CMV-seronegative. Both conserved end residues are part of each CDR3. The D gene is left open where the match is weak. Size is stated for part of the rows, as once, few or many counts, or as a class when the clone is expanded.

clone size	CDR3 length	D gene	V gene	J gene	CDR3 DNA	CDR3 protein
.	15	.	TRBV7-9	TRBJ1-4	TGTGCCAGCAGCCCCGTGGGGCAACGTGCGGAAAAACTGTTTTTT	CASSPVGQRAEKLFF
few	14	.	TRBV6-5	TRBJ2-5	TGTGCCAGCAGCCCAAATCGCCCAACAAAGACCCAGTACTTC	CASSPNRPTKTQYF
.	14	.	TRBV5-5	TRBJ2-7	TGTGCCAGCAGCTCGGGGGTGGTGGTGGACGAGCAGTACTTC	CASSSGVVVDEQYF
few	17	TRBD2	TRBV19	TRBJ2-1	TGTGCCAGTAGCCGAAATAGAATGGGACTAGCGGGGAATGAGCAGTTCTTC	CASSRNRMGLAGNEQFF
.	13	TRBD2	TRBV29-1	TRBJ2-3	TGCAGCGTTGAGTTCACTAGCGGAGATACGCAGTATTTT	CSVEFTSGDTQYF
.	12	.	TRBV2	TRBJ2-7	TGTGCCAGCAGATCAAACTCCTACGAGCAGTACTTC	CASRSNSYEQYF
.	14	.	TRBV29-1	TRBJ1-4	TGCAGCGTTGCTGACAGTGCAACTAATGAAAAACTGTTTTTT	CSVADSATNEKLFF
.	16	TRBD1	TRBV5-6	TRBJ1-5	TGTGCCAGCAGCCGGCTAGGGACAGGAAAAAATCAGCCCCAGCATTTT	CASSRLGTGKNQPQHF
.	9	.	TRBV3-2	TRBJ2-1	TGTGCCAGCAGCCGCGATCTGTTCTTC	CASSRDLFF
.	15	TRBD2	TRBV9	TRBJ2-1	TGTGCCAGCAGTCGAGGCGGGAGCTCCTACAATGAGCAGTTCTTC	CASSRGGSSYNEQFF
.	17	TRBD1	TRBV5-1	TRBJ2-3	TGCGCCAGCAGCTTGGCCGGGACAGGGTTATTGGCAGATACGCAGTATTTT	CASSLAGTGLLADTQYF
.	15	TRBD2	TRBV29-1	TRBJ2-1	TGCAGCGTTGATGTTGGACTAGCGGGATCCGATGAGCAGTTCTTC	CSVDVGLAGSDEQFF
once	12	TRBD1	TRBV7-6	TRBJ1-1	TGTGCCAGCAGCCGGGACAGGACGAGAGCTTTCTTT	CASSRDRTRAFF
.	13	.	TRBV9	TRBJ1-1	TGTGCCAGCAGCCCTCGGGGGAACACTGAAGCTTTCTTT	CASSPRGNTEAFF
.	15	TRBD2	TRBV5-4	TRBJ2-1	TGTGCCAGCAGCCTGACTAGCGGCTCGGTGGATGAGCAGTTCTTC	CASSLTSGSVDEQFF
.	14	.	TRBV7-2	TRBJ2-5	TGTGCCAGCAGTTTAAGTAGGGGGCAAGAGACCCAGTACTTC	CASSLSRGQETQYF
.	15	TRBD2	TRBV19	TRBJ2-7	TGTGCCAGTAGTACCGGACTAGGAGTGGTCTACGAGCAGTACTTC	CASSTGLGVVYEQYF
once	13	.	TRBV9	TRBJ1-3	TGTGCCAGCAGCGTAGCTGCCGGGAACACCATATATTTT	CASSVAAGNTIYF
.	14	.	TRBV6-5	TRBJ2-7	TGTGCCAGCAGTTACACAACAGGGCCCTACGAGCAGTACTTC	CASSYTTGPYEQYF
.	14	TRBD1	TRBV2	TRBJ1-6	TGTGCCAGCAGGGGGGGACAGGGAGGCTCACCCCTCCACTTT	CASRGGQGGSPLHF
.	13	TRBD1	TRBV29-1	TRBJ1-4	TGCAGCGCTAACAGGGGGCAGGATGAAAAACTGTTTTTT	CSANRGQDEKLFF
.	16	TRBD1	TRBV9	TRBJ2-3	TGTGCCAGCAGCGTAGAGGGGGCAGTTGGCACAGATACGCAGTATTTT	CASSVEGAVGTDTQYF
.	14	TRBD2	TRBV28	TRBJ2-7	TGTGCCAGCAGATCTCTAGCGGGAGAGGCCGAGCAGTACTTC	CASRSLAGEAEQYF
once	14	.	TRBV4-1	TRBJ1-5	TGCGCCAGCAGCCAAGGGACAAAGAATCAGCCCCAGCATTTT	CASSQGTKNQPQHF